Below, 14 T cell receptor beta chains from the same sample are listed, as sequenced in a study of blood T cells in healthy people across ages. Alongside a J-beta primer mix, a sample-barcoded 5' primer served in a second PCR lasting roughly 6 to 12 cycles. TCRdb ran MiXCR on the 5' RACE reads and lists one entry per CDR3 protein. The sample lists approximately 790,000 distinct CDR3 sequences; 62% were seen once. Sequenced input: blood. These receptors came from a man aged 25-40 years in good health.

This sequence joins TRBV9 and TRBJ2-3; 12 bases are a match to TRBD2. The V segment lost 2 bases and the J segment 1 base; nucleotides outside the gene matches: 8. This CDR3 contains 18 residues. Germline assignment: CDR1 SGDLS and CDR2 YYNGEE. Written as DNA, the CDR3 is TGTGCCAGCAGCGTTCGACTAGCGGGGGACGTCGGCACAGATACGCAGTATTTT. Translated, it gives CASSVRLAGDVGTDTQYF.

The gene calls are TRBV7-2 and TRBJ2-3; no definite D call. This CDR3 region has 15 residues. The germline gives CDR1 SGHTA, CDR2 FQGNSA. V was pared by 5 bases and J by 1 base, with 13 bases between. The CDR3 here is CASSEQSPRTDTQYF. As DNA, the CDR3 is TGTGCCAGCAGCGAACAGAGCCCACGCACAGATACGCAGTATTTT.

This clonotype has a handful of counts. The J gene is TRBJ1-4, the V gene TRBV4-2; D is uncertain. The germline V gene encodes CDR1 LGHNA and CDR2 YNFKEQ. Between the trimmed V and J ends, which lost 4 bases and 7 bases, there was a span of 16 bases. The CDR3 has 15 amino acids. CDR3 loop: CASSPSSGRGEKLFF. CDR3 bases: TGTGCCAGCAGCCCAAGCAGCGGGCGCGGTGAAAAACTGTTTTTT.

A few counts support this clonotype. The CDR3 protein is CASSDTGGTDTQYF. In nucleotides, the CDR3 is TGCGCCAGCAGCGATACAGGGGGAACAGATACGCAGTATTTT. The rearrangement uses TRBV5-1 and TRBJ2-3; TRBD1 agrees at 8 bases. V lost 4 bases, J lost 3 bases, and 4 bases stayed unmatched. The germline V gene has CDR1 SGHRS and CDR2 YFSETQ. The CDR3 sequence is 14 residues long.

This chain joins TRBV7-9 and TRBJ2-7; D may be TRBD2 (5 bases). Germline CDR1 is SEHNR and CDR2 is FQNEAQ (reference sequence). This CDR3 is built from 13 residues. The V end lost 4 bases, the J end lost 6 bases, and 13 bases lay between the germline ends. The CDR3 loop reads CASSSRNRGEQYF. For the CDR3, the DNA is TGTGCCAGCAGCTCGAGAAACCGGGGCGAGCAGTACTTC.

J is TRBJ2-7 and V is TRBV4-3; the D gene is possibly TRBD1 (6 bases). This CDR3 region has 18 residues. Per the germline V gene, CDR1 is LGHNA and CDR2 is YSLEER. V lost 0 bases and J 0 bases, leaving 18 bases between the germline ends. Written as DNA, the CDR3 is TGCGCCAGCAGCCAAGAGGTGACAGGTCCGCAAACCTCCTACGAGCAGTACTTC. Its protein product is CASSQEVTGPQTSYEQYF.

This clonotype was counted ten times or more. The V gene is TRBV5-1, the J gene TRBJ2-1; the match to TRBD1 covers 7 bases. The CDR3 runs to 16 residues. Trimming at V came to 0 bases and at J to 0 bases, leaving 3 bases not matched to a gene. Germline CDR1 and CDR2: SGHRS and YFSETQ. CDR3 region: CASSLGGGRSYNEQFF. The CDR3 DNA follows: TGCGCCAGCAGCTTGGGAGGGGGCCGCTCCTACAATGAGCAGTTCTTC.

The CDR3, as DNA: TGCGCCAGCAGCTTGGAGACTAGTCATGAGCAGTTCTTC. It is translated as CASSLETSHEQFF. The chain uses TRBV5-1 and TRBJ2-1; D may be TRBD2 (6 bases). Germline CDR1 and CDR2: SGHRS and YFSETQ. The CDR3 spans 13 residues. V was trimmed by 0 bases and J by 8 bases, leaving 9 bases between them.

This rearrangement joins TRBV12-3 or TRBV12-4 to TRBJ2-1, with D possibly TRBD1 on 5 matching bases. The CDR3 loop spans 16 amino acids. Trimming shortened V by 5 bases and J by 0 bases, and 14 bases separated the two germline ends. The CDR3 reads CASSPPGQSSYNEQFF. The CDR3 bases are TGTGCCAGCAGTCCCCCAGGGCAGAGCTCCTACAATGAGCAGTTCTTC.

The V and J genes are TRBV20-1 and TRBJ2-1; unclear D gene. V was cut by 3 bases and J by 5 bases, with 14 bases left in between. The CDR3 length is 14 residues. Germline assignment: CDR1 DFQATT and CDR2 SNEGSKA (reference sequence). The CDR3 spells CSASLLPGNNEQFF. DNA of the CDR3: TGCAGTGCTAGCTTATTGCCCGGTAACAATGAGCAGTTCTTC.

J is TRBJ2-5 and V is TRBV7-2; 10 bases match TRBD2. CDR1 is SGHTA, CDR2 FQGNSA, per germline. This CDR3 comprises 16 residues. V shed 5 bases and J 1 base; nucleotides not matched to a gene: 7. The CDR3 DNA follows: TGTGCCAGCAGCACGCCACTAGCGGGGCGCCAAGAGACCCAGTACTTC. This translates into CASSTPLAGRQETQYF.

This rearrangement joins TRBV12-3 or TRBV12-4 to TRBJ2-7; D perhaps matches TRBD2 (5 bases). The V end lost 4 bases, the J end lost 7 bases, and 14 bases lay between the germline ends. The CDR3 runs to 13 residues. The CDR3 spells CASSSVGSGEQYF. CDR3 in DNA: TGTGCCAGCAGTTCTGTAGGTTCGGGAGAGCAGTACTTC.

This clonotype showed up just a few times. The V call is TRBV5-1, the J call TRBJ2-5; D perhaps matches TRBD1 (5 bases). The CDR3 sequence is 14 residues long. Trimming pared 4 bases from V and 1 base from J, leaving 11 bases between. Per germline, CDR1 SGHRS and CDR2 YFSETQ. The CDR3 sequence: CASSRGQVQETQYF. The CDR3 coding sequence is TGCGCCAGCAGCCGCGGACAAGTCCAAGAGACCCAGTACTTC.

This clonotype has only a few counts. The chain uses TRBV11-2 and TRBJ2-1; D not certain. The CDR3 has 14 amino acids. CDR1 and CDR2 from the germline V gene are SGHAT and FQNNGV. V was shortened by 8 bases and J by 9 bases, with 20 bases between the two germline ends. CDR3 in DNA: TGTGCCAGCGCCCCTATCGGGCGGTCGGGTGAGCAGTTCTTC. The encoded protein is CASAPIGRSGEQFF.